Listed below are T cell receptor beta chains from one sample, sequenced in a study of T-cell reconstitution after alpha-beta-depleted transplantation in children. TCRdb processed the PCR reads anew with MiXCR; each CDR3 protein has one entry. The repertoire includes about 980,000 distinct CDR3 sequences, roughly 29% of them detected once, and about 28% sits in the top ten. The sample was PBMCs, mostly from graft donor cells, taken 360 days after TCRalphabeta/CD19-depleted stem cell transplant. The receptors were sampled from a boy younger than two who had a stem cell transplant for SCID, so the T cells may come from the graft donor. Both conserved end residues are part of each CDR3. D genes are given only for firm matches. Rows may omit the clone size; those that give it use once, few, many or a size class.

CDR3 protein	CDR3 DNA	J gene	D gene	clone size	V gene
CASSRAGGGEQYF	TGTGCCAGCAGCAGGGCGGGAGGAGGGGAGCAGTACTTC	TRBJ2-7	TRBD2	few	TRBV12-3/TRBV12-4
CASRVDSTDTQYF	TGTGCCAGCAGAGTCGATAGTACAGATACGCAGTATTTT	TRBJ2-3	NA	NA	TRBV12-3/TRBV12-4
CASSLTARQPQHF	TGTGCCAGCAGCTTAACAGCACGGCAGCCCCAGCATTTT	TRBJ1-5	NA	NA	TRBV7-9
CASSPPFLAGGPTDTQYF	TGCGCCAGCAGCCCTCCGTTTCTAGCGGGGGGGCCCACAGATACGCAGTATTTT	TRBJ2-3	TRBD2	NA	TRBV5-1
CASTQSAQDEQYF	TGTGCCAGCACACAGAGCGCCCAGGACGAGCAGTACTTC	TRBJ2-7	NA	NA	TRBV2
CASSQRLGGTGELFF	TGTGCCAGCAGCCAAAGGTTGGGGGGCACCGGGGAGCTGTTTTTT	TRBJ2-2	NA	NA	TRBV21-1
CATSAPDRYNEQFF	TGTGCCACCAGTGCCCCGGACCGATACAATGAGCAGTTCTTC	TRBJ2-1	NA	NA	TRBV24-1
CASSEWGGGHYNEQFF	TGTGCCAGCAGTGAATGGGGCGGGGGGCACTACAATGAGCAGTTCTTC	TRBJ2-1	TRBD2	few	TRBV2
CASSLSKGGETQYF	TGCGCCAGCAGCTTGTCTAAGGGGGGAGAGACCCAGTACTTC	TRBJ2-5	NA	many	TRBV5-1
CSVELGTGEQETQYF	TGCAGCGTTGAACTTGGGACAGGGGAACAAGAGACCCAGTACTTC	TRBJ2-5	TRBD1	NA	TRBV29-1
CSALVAYNEQFF	TGCAGTGCTTTGGTAGCCTACAATGAGCAGTTCTTC	TRBJ2-1	NA	NA	TRBV20-1
CASSLEIGLAQIRDF	TGTGCCAGCAGCTTAGAAATAGGACTAGCCCAAATTCGGGATTTT	TRBJ2-3	TRBD2	NA	TRBV7-2
CASSQDVASWDEQFF	TGCGCCAGCAGCCAAGACGTAGCGTCTTGGGATGAGCAGTTCTTC	TRBJ2-1	NA	NA	TRBV4-3
CSVGRPTGTSYEQYF	TGCAGCGTTGGTAGACCGACAGGGACATCCTACGAGCAGTACTTC	TRBJ2-7	TRBD1	NA	TRBV29-1
CASSESGALEQFF	TGCGCCAGCAGTGAGTCAGGGGCCCTCGAGCAGTTCTTC	TRBJ2-1	NA	few	TRBV10-1
CSARSTLLGF	TGCAGTGCTAGAAGCACGCTCCTGGGATTT	TRBJ1-1	NA	few	TRBV20-1
CASSVGSSGQFF	TGTGCCAGCAGCGTAGGGTCTAGCGGGCAGTTCTTC	TRBJ2-1	TRBD2	NA	TRBV9
CASRVDGIRNQPQHF	TGTGCCAGCAGGGTCGACGGTATTCGCAATCAGCCCCAGCATTTT	TRBJ1-5	NA	few	TRBV12-3/TRBV12-4
CSVGIIAGGHWQYF	TGCAGCGTTGGGATTATAGCGGGGGGCCACTGGCAGTACTTC	TRBJ2-7	TRBD2	NA	TRBV29-1
CAISGRQGYYGYTF	TGTGCCATCAGTGGAAGACAGGGATACTATGGCTACACCTTC	TRBJ1-2	TRBD1	NA	TRBV10-3
CSAPKGFPTDTQYF	TGCAGTGCTCCCAAGGGGTTTCCGACAGATACGCAGTATTTT	TRBJ2-3	NA	few	TRBV20-1
CASSTGTGLPGYTF	TGTGCCAGTAGCACCGGGACAGGGCTTCCCGGCTACACCTTC	TRBJ1-2	TRBD1	NA	TRBV19
CSAPKPDRAVGNTEAFF	TGCAGTGCCCCCAAACCGGACAGGGCGGTTGGGAACACTGAAGCTTTCTTT	TRBJ1-1	TRBD1	NA	TRBV20-1
CASSPVYRADGELFF	TGTGCCAGCAGCCCCGTGTATCGCGCGGACGGGGAGCTGTTTTTT	TRBJ2-2	NA	few	TRBV28
CASKPDALSYEQYF	TGTGCCAGCAAACCCGACGCCCTCTCCTACGAGCAGTACTTC	TRBJ2-7	NA	few	TRBV6-1
CASSYVAGTGTYNEQFF	TGTGCCAGCAGTTACGTGGCCGGGACAGGGACCTACAATGAGCAGTTCTTC	TRBJ2-1	TRBD1	NA	TRBV2
CASSWDSRSQPQHF	TGTGCCAGCAGCTGGGACAGCCGGAGTCAGCCCCAGCATTTT	TRBJ1-5	TRBD1	NA	TRBV5-5
CASSVGPSGGYNEQFF	TGTGCCAGCAGCGTAGGGCCTAGCGGGGGGTACAATGAGCAGTTCTTC	TRBJ2-1	TRBD2	few	TRBV9
CASSPLTSVETQYF	TGTGCCAGCTCACCACTGACTAGCGTAGAGACCCAGTACTTC	TRBJ2-5	TRBD2	few	TRBV18
CASSLAGADTQYF	TGTGCCAGCAGTTTAGCGGGGGCAGATACGCAGTATTTT	TRBJ2-3	NA	many	TRBV12-3/TRBV12-4
CASSLGSDIAPYEQYF	TGTGCCAGCAGCTTAGGTAGCGACATTGCCCCCTACGAGCAGTACTTC	TRBJ2-7	NA	few	TRBV7-9
CSARGGVPAYEQYF	TGCAGTGCTAGGGGGGGGGTTCCCGCCTACGAGCAGTACTTC	TRBJ2-7	TRBD2	NA	TRBV20-1
CSVNLGQGTYEQYF	TGCAGCGTGAACCTCGGACAGGGGACCTACGAGCAGTACTTC	TRBJ2-7	TRBD1	few	TRBV29-1
CASSPRTRNDGYTF	TGTGCCAGCAGCCCCCGGACAAGAAATGATGGCTACACCTTC	TRBJ1-2	NA	few	TRBV21-1
CASYLRRNYGYTF	TGTGCCAGCTACTTAAGGCGGAACTATGGCTACACCTTC	TRBJ1-2	NA	few	TRBV5-6
CASSQDVVRINTEAFF	TGTGCCAGCAGCCAAGATGTCGTCAGGATTAACACTGAAGCTTTCTTT	TRBJ1-1	NA	NA	TRBV3-1
CASSAYSGTGGTDTQYF	TGCGCCAGCAGCGCGTATTCCGGGACAGGGGGCACAGATACGCAGTATTTT	TRBJ2-3	TRBD1	NA	TRBV5-1
CSAFAGGQGVRFF	TGCAGTGCTTTCGCGGGCGGACAGGGTGTTAGGTTCTTC	TRBJ2-1	TRBD1	NA	TRBV20-1
CASRRLAGASSYEQYF	TGTGCCAGCAGGAGACTAGCGGGGGCGAGCTCCTACGAGCAGTACTTC	TRBJ2-7	TRBD2	few	TRBV27
CASSQDWISGGDRSYEQYF	TGTGCCAGCAGCCAAGATTGGATTAGCGGGGGAGACCGCTCCTACGAGCAGTACTTC	TRBJ2-7	TRBD2	NA	TRBV4-2
CASSLVKRPYEQYF	TGCGCCAGCAGCCTGGTCAAGAGGCCCTACGAGCAGTACTTC	TRBJ2-7	NA	NA	TRBV5-1
CASSYSREEQYF	TGTGCCAGCAGTTACTCGAGGGAGGAGCAGTACTTC	TRBJ2-7	NA	few	TRBV6-6
CASSLFIGGAWFF	TGTGCCAGCAGCTTATTTATTGGGGGTGCATGGTTCTTC	TRBJ2-1	NA	NA	TRBV7-6
CAISERTGPNEQYF	TGTGCCATCAGTGAGCGGACAGGGCCAAACGAGCAGTACTTC	TRBJ2-7	TRBD1	NA	TRBV10-3
CASSQPYRGSSYEQYF	TGCGCCAGCAGCCAACCTTACAGGGGAAGCTCCTACGAGCAGTACTTC	TRBJ2-7	TRBD1	few	TRBV4-1